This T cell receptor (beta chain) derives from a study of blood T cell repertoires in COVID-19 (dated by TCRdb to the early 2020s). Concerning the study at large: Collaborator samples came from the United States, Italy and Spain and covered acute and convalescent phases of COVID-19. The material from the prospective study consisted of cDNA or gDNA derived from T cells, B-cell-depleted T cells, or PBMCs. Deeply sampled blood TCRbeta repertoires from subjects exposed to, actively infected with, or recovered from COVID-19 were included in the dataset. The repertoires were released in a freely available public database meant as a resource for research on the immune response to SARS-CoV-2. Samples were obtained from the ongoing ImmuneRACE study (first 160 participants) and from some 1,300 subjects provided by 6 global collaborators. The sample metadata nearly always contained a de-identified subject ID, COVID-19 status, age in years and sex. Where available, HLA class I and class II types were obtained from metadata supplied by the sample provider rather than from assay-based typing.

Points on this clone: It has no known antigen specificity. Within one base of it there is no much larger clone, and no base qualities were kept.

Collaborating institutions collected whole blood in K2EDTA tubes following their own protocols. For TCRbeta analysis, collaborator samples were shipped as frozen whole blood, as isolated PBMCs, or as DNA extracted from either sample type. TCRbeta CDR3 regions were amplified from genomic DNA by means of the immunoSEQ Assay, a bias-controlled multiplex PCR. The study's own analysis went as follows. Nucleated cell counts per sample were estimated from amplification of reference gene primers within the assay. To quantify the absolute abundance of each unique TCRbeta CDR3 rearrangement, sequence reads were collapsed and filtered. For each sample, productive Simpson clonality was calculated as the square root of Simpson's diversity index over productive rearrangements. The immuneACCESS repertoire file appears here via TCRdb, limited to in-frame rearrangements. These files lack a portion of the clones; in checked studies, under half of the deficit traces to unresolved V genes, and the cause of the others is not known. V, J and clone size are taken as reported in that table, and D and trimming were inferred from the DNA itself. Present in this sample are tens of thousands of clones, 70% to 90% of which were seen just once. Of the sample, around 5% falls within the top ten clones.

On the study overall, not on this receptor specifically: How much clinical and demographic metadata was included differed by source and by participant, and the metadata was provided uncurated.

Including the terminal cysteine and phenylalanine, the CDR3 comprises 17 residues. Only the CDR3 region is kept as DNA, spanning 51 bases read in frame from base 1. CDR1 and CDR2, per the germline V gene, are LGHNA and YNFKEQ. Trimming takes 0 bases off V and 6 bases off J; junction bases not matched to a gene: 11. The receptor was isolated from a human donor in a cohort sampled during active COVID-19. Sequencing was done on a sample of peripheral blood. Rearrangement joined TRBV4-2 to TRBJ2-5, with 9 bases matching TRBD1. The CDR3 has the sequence CASSQDTTGTGLKTQYF. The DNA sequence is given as TGTGCCAGCAGCCAAGATACTACGGGGACAGGGTTAAAGACCCAGTACTTC.